The TCR beta chain described here comes from a study of cytomegalovirus exposure and HLA in healthy donors. Repertoires were generated with immunoSEQ multiplex PCR, while TCRdb's copy carries only in-frame clones and drops some. The table includes fewer than 250,000 clones, over 80% detected once. This clonotype was obtained from a woman aged 18-29 years in good health and CMV-seronegative. The sequenced material came from PBMCs.

The DNA for the CDR3 is TGTGCCAGCAGTTTCTCCGGGACCCTCACCGGGGAGCTGTTTTTT. It encodes CASSFSGTLTGELFF. The chain uses TRBV28 and TRBJ2-2; the D gene could be TRBD1 or TRBD2 (5 bases each). Germline lookup yields CDR1 MDHEN and CDR2 SYDVKM. The V and J ends lost 3 bases and 4 bases respectively, with 12 bases between them. CDR3 length: 15 residues.